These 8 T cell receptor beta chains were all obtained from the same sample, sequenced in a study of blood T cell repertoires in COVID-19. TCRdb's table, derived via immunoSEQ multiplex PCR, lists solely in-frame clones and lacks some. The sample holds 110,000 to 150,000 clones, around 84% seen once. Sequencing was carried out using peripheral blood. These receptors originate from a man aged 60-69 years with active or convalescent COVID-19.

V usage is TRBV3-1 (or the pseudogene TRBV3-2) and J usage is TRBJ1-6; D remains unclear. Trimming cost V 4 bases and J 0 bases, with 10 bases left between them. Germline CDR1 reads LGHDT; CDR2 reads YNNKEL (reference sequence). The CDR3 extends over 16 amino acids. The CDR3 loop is CASSPTLSSYNSPLHF. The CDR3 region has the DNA TGTGCCAGCAGCCCAACGCTAAGCTCCTATAATTCACCCCTCCACTTT.

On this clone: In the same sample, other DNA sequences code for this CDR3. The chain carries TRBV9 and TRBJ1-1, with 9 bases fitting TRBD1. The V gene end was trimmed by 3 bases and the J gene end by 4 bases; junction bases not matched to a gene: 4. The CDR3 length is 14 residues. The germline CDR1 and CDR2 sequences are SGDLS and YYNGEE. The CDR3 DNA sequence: TGTGCCAGCAGCGCAACGACAGGGGGCACTGAAGCTTTCTTT. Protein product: CASSATTGGTEAFF.

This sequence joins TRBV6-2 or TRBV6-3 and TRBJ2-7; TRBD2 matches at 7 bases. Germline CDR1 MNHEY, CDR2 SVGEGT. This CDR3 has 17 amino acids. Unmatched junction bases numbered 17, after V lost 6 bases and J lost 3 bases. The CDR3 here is CASSSVKIGGSIYEQYV. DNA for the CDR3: TGTGCCAGCAGCTCCGTAAAGATTGGCGGGAGCATCTACGAGCAGTACGTC.

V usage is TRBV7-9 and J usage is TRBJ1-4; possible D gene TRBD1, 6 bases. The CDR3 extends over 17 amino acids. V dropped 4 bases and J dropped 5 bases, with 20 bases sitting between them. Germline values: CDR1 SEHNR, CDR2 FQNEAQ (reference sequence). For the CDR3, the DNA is TGTGCCAGCAGCTACTCAGAACAGGGAAAGAAGAATGAAAAACTGTTTTTT. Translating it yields CASSYSEQGKKNEKLFF.

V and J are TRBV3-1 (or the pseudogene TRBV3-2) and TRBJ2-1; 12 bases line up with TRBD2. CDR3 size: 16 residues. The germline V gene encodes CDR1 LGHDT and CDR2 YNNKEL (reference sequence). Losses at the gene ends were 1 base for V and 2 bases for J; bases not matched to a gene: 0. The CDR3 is CASSQGLAGAYNEQFF. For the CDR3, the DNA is TGTGCCAGCAGCCAAGGACTAGCGGGGGCCTACAATGAGCAGTTCTTC.

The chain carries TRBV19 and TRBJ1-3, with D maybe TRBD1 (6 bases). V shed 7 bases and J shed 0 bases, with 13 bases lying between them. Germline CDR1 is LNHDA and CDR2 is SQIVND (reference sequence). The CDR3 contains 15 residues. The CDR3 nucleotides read TGTGCCAGTACCGTAACAGGGTACTCTGGAAACACCATATATTTT. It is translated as CASTVTGYSGNTIYF. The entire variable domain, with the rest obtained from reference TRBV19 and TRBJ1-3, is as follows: DGGITQSPKYLFRKEGQNVTLSCEQNLNHDAMYWYRQDPGQGLRLIYYSQIVNDFQKGDIAEGYSVSREKKESFPLTVTSAQKNPTAFYLCASTVTGYSGNTIYFGEGSWLTVV.

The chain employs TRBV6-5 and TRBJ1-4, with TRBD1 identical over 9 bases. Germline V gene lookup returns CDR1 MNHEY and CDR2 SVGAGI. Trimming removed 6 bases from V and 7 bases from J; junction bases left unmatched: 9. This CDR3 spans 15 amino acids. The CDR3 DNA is TGTGCCAGCAGCGACCGCGGGACAGGGCTTGAAAAACTGTTTTTT. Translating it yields CASSDRGTGLEKLFF.

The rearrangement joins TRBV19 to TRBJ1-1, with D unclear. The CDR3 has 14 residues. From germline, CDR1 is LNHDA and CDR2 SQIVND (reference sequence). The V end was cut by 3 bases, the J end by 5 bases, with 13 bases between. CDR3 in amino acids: CASSIVRFNTEAFF. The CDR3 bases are TGTGCCAGTAGTATTGTCAGGTTCAATACTGAAGCTTTCTTT.